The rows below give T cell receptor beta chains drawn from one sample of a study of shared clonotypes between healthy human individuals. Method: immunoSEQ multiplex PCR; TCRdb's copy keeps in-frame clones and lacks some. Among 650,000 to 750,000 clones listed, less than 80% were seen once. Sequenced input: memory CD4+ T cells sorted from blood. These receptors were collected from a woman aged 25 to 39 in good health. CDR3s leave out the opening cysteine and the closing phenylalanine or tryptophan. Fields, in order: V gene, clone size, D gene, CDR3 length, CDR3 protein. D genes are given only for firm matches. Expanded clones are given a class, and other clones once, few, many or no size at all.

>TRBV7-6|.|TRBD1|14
ASSLQGGTTNEKLF
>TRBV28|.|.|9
ASSRINEQF
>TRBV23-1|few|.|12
ASSHDRSGGEQY
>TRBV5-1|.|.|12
ASSLVGSTGELF
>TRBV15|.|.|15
ATSRVMGSRPGNEQF
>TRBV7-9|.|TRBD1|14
ASSFDRGYSTDTQY
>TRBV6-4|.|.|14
ASSPGTLSSYNEQF
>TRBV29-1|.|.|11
SVAGGGNQPQH
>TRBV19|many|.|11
ATRRGGEEKLF
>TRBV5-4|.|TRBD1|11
ASSLARGQGLV
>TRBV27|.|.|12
ASSLRGTYNEQF
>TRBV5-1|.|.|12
ASNRQTSTDTQY
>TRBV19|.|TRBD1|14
ATQPGQGLNTGELF
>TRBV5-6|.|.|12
ASSFEGAYYEQY
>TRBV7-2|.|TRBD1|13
AIRDRGGSYNEQF
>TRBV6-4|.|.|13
ASSDSGDWGNEQF
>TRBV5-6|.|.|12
ASSRLLSGNTIY
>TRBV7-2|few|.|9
ASSRYNEQF
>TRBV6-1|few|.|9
ASNERYEQY
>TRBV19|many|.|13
ASSPRGRTTYEQY
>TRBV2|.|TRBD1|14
ASSEAVGTGQETQY
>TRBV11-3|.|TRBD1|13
ASSSQGAQNTEAF
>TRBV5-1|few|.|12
ASSFWDGSYEQY
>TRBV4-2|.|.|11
ASSQEMNTEAF
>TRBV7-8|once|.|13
ASSLVASRSDEQY
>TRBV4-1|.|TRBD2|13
ASSPSGRAENEQF
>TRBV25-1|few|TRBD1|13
ASSESGTVNSPLH
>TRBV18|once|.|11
ASSPGDGYGYT
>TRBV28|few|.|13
ASSSPGLAKNIQY
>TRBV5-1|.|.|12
ASSSQAGSTEAF
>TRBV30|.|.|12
AWEMGRSGNTIY
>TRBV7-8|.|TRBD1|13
ASSLASTGRNIQY